The 20 T cell receptor beta chains reported below all come from one sample, sequenced in a study of control samples from healthy donors and cancer patients. Assay used: immunoSEQ multiplex PCR; TCRdb lists only in-frame clones, some missing. The table lists 170,000 or so clones, about 93% of them singletons. Sequencing used blood. The receptor source for this set is a man aged 18 to 35 in good health.

The V and J genes are TRBV10-1 and TRBJ2-3, with 8 positions matching TRBD2. The V gene's germline CDR1 is WNHNN and CDR2 SYGVQD (reference sequence). The length of the CDR3 is 17 residues. After removal of 0 bases from V and 4 bases from J, the junction contained 9 bases not matched to a gene. This CDR3 reads CASSESRSAGGADTQYF. The DNA of the CDR3 is TGCGCCAGCAGTGAGTCGAGGTCCGCGGGGGGCGCAGATACGCAGTATTTT.

The chain carries TRBV7-9 and TRBJ2-3, with TRBD2 matching 13 bases. Germline V gene lookup returns CDR1 SEHNR and CDR2 FQNEAQ (reference sequence). Unmatched junction bases numbered 4, after V lost 1 base and J lost 3 bases. CDR3 length: 17 amino acids. Written as DNA, the CDR3 is TGTGCCAGCAGCTTAGGGACTAGCGGGGGCCCAACAGATACGCAGTATTTT. This sequence encodes CASSLGTSGGPTDTQYF.

This rearrangement joins TRBV10-3 to TRBJ1-5; possible D gene TRBD1, 5 bases. The V gene's germline CDR1 is ENHRY and CDR2 SYGVKD. Trimming pared 6 bases from V and 5 bases from J, leaving 11 bases between. CDR3 size: 13 residues. The CDR3 region is CAIRNKGDQPQHF. For the CDR3, the DNA is TGTGCCATCAGAAATAAAGGGGATCAGCCCCAGCATTTT.

The CDR3 DNA sequence: TGTGCCAGCAGCAAACTTGGTTTGGTGACAGGGCTCCGTGTGAGCCTGGCCAAAAACATTCAGTACTTC. Its translation: CASSKLGLVTGLRVSLAKNIQYF. The chain employs TRBV21-1 and TRBJ2-4; the table's D call, TRBD1, was not checked against the DNA. TRBV21-1 is shown as a pseudogene. The CDR3 consists of 23 residues.

The chain is built from TRBV19 and TRBJ2-7, with TRBD1 matching 8 bases. This CDR3 has 15 amino acids. V lost 3 bases and J lost 2; bases outside the gene matches: 6. Germline values: CDR1 LNHDA, CDR2 SQIVND (reference sequence). In DNA form, the CDR3 reads TGTGCCAGTAGTATCAACAGGGGGGTAGCCTACGAGCAGTACTTC. As protein: CASSINRGVAYEQYF.

The chain has TRBV6-6 and TRBJ2-6, with D uncertain. The CDR3 totals 15 residues. The V gene's germline CDR1 is MNHNY and CDR2 SVGAGI (reference sequence). The ends were cut back, 5 bases at V and 2 bases at J, with 10 bases in the middle. The CDR3 spells CASSDQSPGANVLTF. Written as DNA, the CDR3 is TGTGCCAGCAGTGACCAGTCCCCTGGGGCCAACGTCCTGACTTTC.

The table lists this clone with a count of one. The chain joins TRBV7-9 to TRBJ2-3, with TRBD2 identical over 9 bases. Germline loops: CDR1 SEHNR, CDR2 FQNEAQ (reference sequence). The CDR3 has 15 amino acids. J gave up 2 bases and V 5 bases, and 5 bases lay outside the gene matches. CDR3 sequence: CASSPSGDPTDTQYF. DNA for the CDR3: TGTGCCAGCAGCCCTAGCGGGGACCCCACAGATACGCAGTATTTT.

The gene calls are TRBV10-3 and TRBJ1-5; 9 bases are a match to TRBD1. V shed 5 bases, J shed 7 bases, and the junction held 6 bases outside the gene matches. Germline V gene lookup returns CDR1 ENHRY and CDR2 SYGVKD. The CDR3 is made up of 14 amino acids. The CDR3 DNA follows: TGTGCCATCAGTCTTACAGGGGGCGAGCAGCCCCAGCATTTT. Translation: CAISLTGGEQPQHF.

This chain uses TRBV11-1 with TRBJ1-1; D remains ambiguous. CDR3 size: 15 residues. V was pared by 2 bases and J by 1 base, with 11 bases between. Germline assignment: CDR1 SGHAT and CDR2 FQDESV (reference sequence). For the CDR3, the DNA is TGTGCCAGCAGCTTAACCCCCTTGCGGAACACTGAAGCTTTCTTT. The encoded protein is CASSLTPLRNTEAFF.

This chain joins TRBV5-4 and TRBJ1-2, with no clear D. Germline CDR1 and CDR2: SGHNT and YYREEE (reference sequence). Trimming shortened V by 4 bases and J by 4 bases, and 8 bases separated the two germline ends. The CDR3 length is 12 residues. The CDR3: CASSGKGYGYTF. The CDR3 nucleotides read TGTGCCAGCAGCGGCAAGGGCTATGGCTACACCTTC.

This clone was detected once. The CDR3 is CASSQTGFRWDTQYF. In nucleotides, the CDR3 is TGTGCCAGCAGCCAGACAGGGTTTAGGTGGGATACGCAGTATTTT. The J gene is TRBJ2-3, the V gene TRBV7-9; 7 nucleotides agree with TRBD1. CDR1 and CDR2 (germline): SEHNR, FQNEAQ (reference sequence). This CDR3 is 15 amino acids long. Losses at the gene ends were 5 bases for V and 6 bases for J; bases not matched to a gene: 11.

V usage is TRBV29-1 and J usage is TRBJ1-2; TRBD1 matches at 8 bases. The CDR3 length is 14 residues. The germline V gene has CDR1 SQVTM and CDR2 ANQGSEA. The DNA for the CDR3 is TGCAGTGGCGGGACAGGAGTTAATATGGGGGGCTACACCTTC. It specifies CSGGTGVNMGGYTF.

This clone was detected once. V gene TRBV6-5 combines with J gene TRBJ2-7; tentatively, D is TRBD2 (7 bases). V was pared by 0 bases and J by 4 bases, with 16 bases between. Germline CDR1 and CDR2: MNHEY and SVGAGI. The CDR3 totals 16 residues. The chain's CDR3 is CASSYSTGGPPYEQYF. CDR3 nucleotides: TGTGCCAGCAGTTACTCGACCGGGGGGCCACCTTACGAGCAGTACTTC.

The chain links TRBV18 to TRBJ2-5; 11 positions match TRBD2. Trimming at V came to 3 bases and at J to 4 bases, leaving 1 base not matched to a gene. The germline gives CDR1 KGHSH, CDR2 LQKENI. The CDR3 has 14 residues. CDR3 nucleotides: TGTGCCAGCTCACCCCTAGCGGGGGGAGAGACCCAGTACTTC. Amino acid sequence: CASSPLAGGETQYF.

The chain joins TRBV4-2 to TRBJ1-5; D is perhaps TRBD1 (6 bases). The CDR3 is 18 amino acids. Trimming removed 0 bases at V and 0 bases at J, with 15 bases between. Germline V gene sequence: CDR1 LGHNA, CDR2 YNFKEQ. The CDR3 DNA reads TGTGCCAGCAGCCAAGATCGTGCCAGGGGAGGTAGCAATCAGCCCCAGCATTTT. It codes for CASSQDRARGGSNQPQHF.

CDR3 bases: TGCGCCAGCAGTGAACCACCGGGACAGGGTAATGAAAAACTGTTTTTT. Its translation: CASSEPPGQGNEKLFF. The V call is TRBV10-2, the J call TRBJ1-4, with 9 bases matching TRBD1. The length of the CDR3 is 16 residues. Germline V CDR1 and CDR2: WSHSY, SAAADI. V lost 3 bases to trimming and J lost 4 bases; unmatched junction nucleotides: 6.

J is TRBJ1-1 and V is TRBV10-3; D possibly corresponds to TRBD1 (6 bases). This CDR3 contains 13 residues. V lost 7 bases and J lost 3, with 12 bases in between. Germline V gene sequence: CDR1 ENHRY, CDR2 SYGVKD. CDR3 DNA: TGTGCCATCACTTGGGGGCTCGACACTGAAGCTTTCTTT. Translation gives CAITWGLDTEAFF.

The CDR3 sequence: CASSPPRGNEQFF. CDR3 sequence (DNA): TGTGCCAGCTCACCACCGAGGGGAAATGAGCAGTTCTTC. The V and J genes are TRBV18 and TRBJ2-1; D could derive from TRBD1 or TRBD2 (5 bases each). CDR1 is KGHSH and CDR2 is LQKENI in the germline V gene. There are 13 residues in the CDR3. V dropped 0 bases and J dropped 7 bases, with 7 bases sitting between them. Drawing the rest from reference TRBV18 and TRBJ2-1, the complete variable domain is NAGVMQNPRHLVRRRGQEARLRCSPMKGHSHVYWYRQLPEEGLKFMVYLQKENIIDESGMPKERFSAEFPKEGPSILRIQQVVRGDSAAYFCASSPPRGNEQFFGPGTRLTVL.

This chain uses TRBV12-5 with TRBJ1-2; D unresolved. Germline values: CDR1 LGHNT, CDR2 FRNRAP. The V gene lost 2 bases and the J gene lost 6 bases, with 19 bases spanning the gap. The CDR3 is 16 residues long. The DNA of the CDR3 is TGTGCTAGTGGTTTGTCAACCCAAGTCCCCCGCGATGGCTACACCTTC. Its translation is CASGLSTQVPRDGYTF.

The gene calls are TRBV18 and TRBJ2-7; D possibly corresponds to TRBD1 (6 bases). Trimming cost V 0 bases and J 1 base, with 10 bases left between them. The CDR3 extends over 15 amino acids. Per the germline V gene, CDR1 is KGHSH and CDR2 is LQKENI. CDR3 nucleotide sequence: TGTGCCAGCTCACCACCTCAACAGGGTTCCTACGAGCAGTACTTC. It translates to CASSPPQQGSYEQYF.